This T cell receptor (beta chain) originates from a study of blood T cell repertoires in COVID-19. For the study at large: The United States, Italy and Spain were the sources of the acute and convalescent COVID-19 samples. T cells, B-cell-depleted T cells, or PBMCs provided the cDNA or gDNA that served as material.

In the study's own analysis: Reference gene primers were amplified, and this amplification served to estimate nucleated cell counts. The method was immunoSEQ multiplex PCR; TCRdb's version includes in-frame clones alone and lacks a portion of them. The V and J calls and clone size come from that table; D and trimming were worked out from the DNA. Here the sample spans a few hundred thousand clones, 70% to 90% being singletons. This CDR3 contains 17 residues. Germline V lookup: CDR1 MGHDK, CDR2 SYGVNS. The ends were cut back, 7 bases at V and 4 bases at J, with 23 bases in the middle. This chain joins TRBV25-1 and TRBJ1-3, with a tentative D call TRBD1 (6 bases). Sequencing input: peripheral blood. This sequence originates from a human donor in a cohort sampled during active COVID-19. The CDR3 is CASNPRGLFFRGNTIYF. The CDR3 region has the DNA TGTGCCAGCAATCCTAGGGGGTTGTTTTTCCGGGGAAACACCATATATTTT. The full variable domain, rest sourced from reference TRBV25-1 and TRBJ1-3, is EADIYQTPRYLVIGTGKKITLECSQTMGHDKMYWYQQDPGMELHLIHYSYGVNSTEKGDLSSESTVSRIRTEHFPLTLESARPSHTSQYLCASNPRGLFFRGNTIYFGEGSWLTVV.